One T cell receptor (beta chain) is described in this entry. Antigen: not known. Germline-derived CDR1 and CDR2 are ENHRY and SYGVKD. V lost 3 bases to trimming and J lost 3 bases, with 11 bases between them. CDR3 size: 14 residues. These data come from a study of T cell clonotyping in hematopoietic cell transplantation. At the level of the study: Pretransplant recipient samples were taken after cytoreduction.

Findings and limits, study-wide: After transplant, recipient diversity fell while pathologically expanded clonotypes grew through day 180. At the given depth, recipient repertoires were over 97% de novo clonotypes.

As to time point: recipient sample about 28 days before transplant, after cytoreduction. Recipient blood drawn about 28 days pretransplant and days 30, 100, 180 after. The protocol was immunoSEQ multiplex PCR, while the TCRdb copy is restricted to in-frame clones and leaves out a portion. The sample lists about 36,000 clones, 85% to 95% occurring once. The chain links TRBV10-3 to TRBJ1-1; tentative D call: TRBD1 (6 bases). The specimen was peripheral blood mononuclear cells, collected before stem cell transplant. This clonotype was sampled from a man aged 40-49 years with chronic myeloid leukemia. Some clones in this sample may be carry-over from other donors' samples. The CDR3 nucleotides read TGTGCCATCAGTGAAAGGGGGGCGGACACTGAAGCTTTCTTT. Amino acids: CAISERGADTEAFF.